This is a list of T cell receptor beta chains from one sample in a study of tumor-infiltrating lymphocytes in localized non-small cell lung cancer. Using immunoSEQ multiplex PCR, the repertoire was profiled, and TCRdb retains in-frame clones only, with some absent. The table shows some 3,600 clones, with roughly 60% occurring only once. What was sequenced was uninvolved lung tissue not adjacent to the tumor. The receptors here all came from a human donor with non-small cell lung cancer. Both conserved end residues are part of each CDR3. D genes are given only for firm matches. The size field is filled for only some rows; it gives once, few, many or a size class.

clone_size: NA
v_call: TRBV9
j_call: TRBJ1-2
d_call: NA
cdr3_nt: TGTGCCGGGACCAGCCAGGGCGGCTACACCTTC
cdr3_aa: CAGTSQGGYTF

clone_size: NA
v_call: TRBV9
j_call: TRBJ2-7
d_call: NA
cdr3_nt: TGTGCCAGCAGCTCCTCCTACGAGCAGTACTTC
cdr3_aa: CASSSSYEQYF

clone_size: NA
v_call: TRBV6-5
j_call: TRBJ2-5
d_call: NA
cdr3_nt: TGTGCCAGCAGTTACCGACGGTCGACGGGCCAAGAGACCCAGTACTTC
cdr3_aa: CASSYRRSTGQETQYF

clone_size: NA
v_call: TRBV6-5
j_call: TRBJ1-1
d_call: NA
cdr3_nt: TGTGCCAGCAGTTTTTGGGGGCTTGACCCTAACACTGAAGCTTTCTTT
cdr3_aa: CASSFWGLDPNTEAFF

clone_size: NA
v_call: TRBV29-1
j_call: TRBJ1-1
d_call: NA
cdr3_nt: TGCAGCGTTCCCCGGACTGCCGCTGGCACTGAAGCTTTCTTT
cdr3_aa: CSVPRTAAGTEAFF

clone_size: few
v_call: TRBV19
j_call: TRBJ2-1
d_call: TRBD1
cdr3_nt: TGTGCCAGTAGTCTCCGACAGGGGGCTTACAATGAGCAGTTCTTC
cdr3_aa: CASSLRQGAYNEQFF

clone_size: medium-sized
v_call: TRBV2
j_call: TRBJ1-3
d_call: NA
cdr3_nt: TGTGCCAGCCTGGGGCAACAAGACTGGAACACCATATATTTT
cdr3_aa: CASLGQQDWNTIYF

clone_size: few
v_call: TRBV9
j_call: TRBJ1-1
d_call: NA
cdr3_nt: TGTGCCAGCAGCGTAACGGGGAACACTGAAGCTTTCTTT
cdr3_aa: CASSVTGNTEAFF

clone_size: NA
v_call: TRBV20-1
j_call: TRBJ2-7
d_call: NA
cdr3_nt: TGCAGTCAACAGGGACCCTACGAGCAGTACTTC
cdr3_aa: CSQQGPYEQYF

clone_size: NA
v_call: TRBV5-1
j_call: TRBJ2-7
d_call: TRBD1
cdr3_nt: TGCGCCAGCAGCCCTACAGGGGAGTACGAGCAGTACTTC
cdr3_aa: CASSPTGEYEQYF

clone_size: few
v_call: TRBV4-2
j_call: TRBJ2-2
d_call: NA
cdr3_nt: TGTGCCAGCACCTCTATTGCGAACACCGGGGAGCTGTTTTTT
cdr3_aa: CASTSIANTGELFF

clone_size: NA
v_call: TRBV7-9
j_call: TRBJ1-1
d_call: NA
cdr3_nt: TGTGCCAGCAGCTTAGTCAGGGGTGTCACTGAAGCTTTCTTT
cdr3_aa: CASSLVRGVTEAFF

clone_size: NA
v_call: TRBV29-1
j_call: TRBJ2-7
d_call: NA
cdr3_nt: TGCAGCGCCAGGGGCCTTGCCTACGAGCAGTACTTC
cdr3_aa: CSARGLAYEQYF

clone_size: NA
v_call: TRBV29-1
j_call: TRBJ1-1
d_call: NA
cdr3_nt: TGCAGCGCCGGGGGGACCCAACGCGCTGAAGCTTTCTTT
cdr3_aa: CSAGGTQRAEAFF

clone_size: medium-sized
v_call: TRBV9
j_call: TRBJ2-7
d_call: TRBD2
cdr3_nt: TGTGCCAGCAGCTTAAGCCCAAAACTAGCGGGGGGGCCCGAGCAGTACTTC
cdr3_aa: CASSLSPKLAGGPEQYF

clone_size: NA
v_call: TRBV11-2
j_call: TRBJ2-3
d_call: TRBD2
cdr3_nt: TGTGCCAGCAGGCCCATACTAGCGGGAGGCGTCACAGATACGCAGTATTTT
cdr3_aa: CASRPILAGGVTDTQYF

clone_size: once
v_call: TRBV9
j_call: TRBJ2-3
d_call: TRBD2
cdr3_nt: TGTGCCAGCGGGGTGACTAGCGGGGGCACAGATACGCAGTATTTT
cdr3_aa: CASGVTSGGTDTQYF

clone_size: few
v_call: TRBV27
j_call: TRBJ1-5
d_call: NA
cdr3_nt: TGTGCCAGCAGGGGGCTCAATCAGCCCCAGCATTTT
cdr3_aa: CASRGLNQPQHF

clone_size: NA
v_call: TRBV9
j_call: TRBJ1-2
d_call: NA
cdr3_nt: TGTGCCAGCAGCGTCCACCCCGGGGCGATGGATGGCTACACCTTC
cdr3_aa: CASSVHPGAMDGYTF

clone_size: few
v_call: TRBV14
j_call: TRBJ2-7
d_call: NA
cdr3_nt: TGTGCCAGCAGCCTGGGCCTCTACGAGCAGTACTTC
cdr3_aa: CASSLGLYEQYF

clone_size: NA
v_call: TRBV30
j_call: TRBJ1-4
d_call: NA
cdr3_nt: TGTGCCTGTGGCATGCGAAGGGAAAAACTGTTTTTT
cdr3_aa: CACGMRREKLFF

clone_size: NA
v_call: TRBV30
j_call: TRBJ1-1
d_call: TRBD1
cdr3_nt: TGTGCCTGGGACGGGACAGGGCACACTGAAGCTTTCTTT
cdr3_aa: CAWDGTGHTEAFF

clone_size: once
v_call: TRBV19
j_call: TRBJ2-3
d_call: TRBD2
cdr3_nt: TGTGCCAGTAGTATATCCAGCGGGAGTCTAACAGATACGCAGTATTTT
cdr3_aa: CASSISSGSLTDTQYF

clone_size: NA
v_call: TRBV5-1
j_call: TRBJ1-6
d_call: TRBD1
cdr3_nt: TGCGCCAGCAGCCTCGGACAGGGGGTTACACCCCTCCACTTT
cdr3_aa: CASSLGQGVTPLHF

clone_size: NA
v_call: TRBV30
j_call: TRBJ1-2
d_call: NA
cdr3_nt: TGTGCCTGGAGTCCCGGGGATTCCTATGGCTACACCTTC
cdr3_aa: CAWSPGDSYGYTF

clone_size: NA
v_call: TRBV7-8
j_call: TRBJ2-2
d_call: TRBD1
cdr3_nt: TGTGCCAGCAGCTCCCGGGACAGGGGGCCCGGGGAGCTGTTTTTT
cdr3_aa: CASSSRDRGPGELFF

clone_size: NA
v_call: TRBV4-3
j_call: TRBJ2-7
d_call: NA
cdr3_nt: TGCGCCAGCAGCCAAGCATCCCGCGGGTCCCCCGGCGAGCAGTACTTC
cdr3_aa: CASSQASRGSPGEQYF

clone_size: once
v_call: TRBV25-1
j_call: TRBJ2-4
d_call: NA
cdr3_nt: TGTGCCAGCAGTGAAGAGAGGGCCGGAAACATTCAGTACTTC
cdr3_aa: CASSEERAGNIQYF

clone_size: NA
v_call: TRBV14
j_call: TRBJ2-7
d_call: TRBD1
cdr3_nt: TGTGCCAGCAGCCAACATACAGGGGGTGAGCAGTACTTC
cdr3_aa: CASSQHTGGEQYF

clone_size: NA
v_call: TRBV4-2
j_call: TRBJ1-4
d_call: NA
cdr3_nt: TGTGCCAGCAGCCAAGGAGGTGTCGGAGAAAAACTGTTTTTT
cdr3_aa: CASSQGGVGEKLFF

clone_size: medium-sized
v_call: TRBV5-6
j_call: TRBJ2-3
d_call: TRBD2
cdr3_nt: TGTGCCAGCAGCGCAGCGGGGGGTGCTGGGGCTACGCAGTATTTT
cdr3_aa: CASSAAGGAGATQYF

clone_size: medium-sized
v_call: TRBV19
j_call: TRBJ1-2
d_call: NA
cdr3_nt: TGTGCCAGTACTCCGGGAGCGGCGGGTCGCTACACCTTC
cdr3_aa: CASTPGAAGRYTF

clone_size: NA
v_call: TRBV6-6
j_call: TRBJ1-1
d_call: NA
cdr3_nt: TGTGCCAGCAGTTGGGGGCAGGGCCTGAGCACTGAAGCTTTCTTT
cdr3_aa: CASSWGQGLSTEAFF

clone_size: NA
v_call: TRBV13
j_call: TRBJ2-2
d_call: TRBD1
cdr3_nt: TGTGCCAGCAGCCAGGACAGGGCAGGCACCGGGGAGCTGTTTTTT
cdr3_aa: CASSQDRAGTGELFF

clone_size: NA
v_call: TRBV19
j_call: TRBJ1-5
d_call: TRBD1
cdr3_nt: TGTGCCAGTAGTCCCCGGGACAGCACAAATCAGCCCCAGCATTTT
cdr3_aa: CASSPRDSTNQPQHF

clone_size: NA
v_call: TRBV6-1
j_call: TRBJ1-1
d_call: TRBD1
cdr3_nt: TGTGCCAGCAGTGCAAAACAGGGGGTTGATACTGAAGCTTTCTTT
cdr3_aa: CASSAKQGVDTEAFF

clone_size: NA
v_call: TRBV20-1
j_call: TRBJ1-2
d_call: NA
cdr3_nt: TGCAGTGCTACAGCCAACTATGGCTACACCTTC
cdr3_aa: CSATANYGYTF

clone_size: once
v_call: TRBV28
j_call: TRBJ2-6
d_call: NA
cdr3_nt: TGTGCCAGCAGCCTCAGCCACTCTGGGGCCAACGTCCTGACTTTC
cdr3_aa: CASSLSHSGANVLTF

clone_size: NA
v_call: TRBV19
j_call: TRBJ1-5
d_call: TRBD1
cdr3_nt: TGTGCCAGTAGTATGGTACAGGGGAACAATCAGCCCCAGCATTTT
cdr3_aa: CASSMVQGNNQPQHF

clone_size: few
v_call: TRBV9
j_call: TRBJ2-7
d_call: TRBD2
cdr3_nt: TGTGCCAGCAGCGTGATAGCGGGAGGGCCTAATGAGCAGTACTTC
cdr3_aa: CASSVIAGGPNEQYF

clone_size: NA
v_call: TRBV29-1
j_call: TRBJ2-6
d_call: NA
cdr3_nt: TGCAGCGTTGACCCTGGGGCCAACGTCCTGACTTTC
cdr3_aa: CSVDPGANVLTF

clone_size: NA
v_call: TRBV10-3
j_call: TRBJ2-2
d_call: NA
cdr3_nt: TGTGCCATCAGTGAGTCAGACAGAGGGGAATCGGACACCGGGGAGCTGTTTTTT
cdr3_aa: CAISESDRGESDTGELFF

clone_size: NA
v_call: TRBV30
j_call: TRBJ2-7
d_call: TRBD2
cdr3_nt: TGTGCCTGGAACATAGCGGGAGTGTACGAGCAGTACTTC
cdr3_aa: CAWNIAGVYEQYF

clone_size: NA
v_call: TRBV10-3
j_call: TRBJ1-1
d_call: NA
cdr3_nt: TGTGCCATCATGGTGAACACTGAAGCTTTCTTT
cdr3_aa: CAIMVNTEAFF

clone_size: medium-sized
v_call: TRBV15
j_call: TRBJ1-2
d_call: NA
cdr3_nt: TGTGCCACCGCCGACCTGGCGGCTGGGAACTATGGCTACACCTTC
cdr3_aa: CATADLAAGNYGYTF

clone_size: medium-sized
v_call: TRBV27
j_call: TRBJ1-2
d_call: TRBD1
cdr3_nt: TGTGCCAGCAGAACACAGGGGGCTAACTATGGCTACACCTTC
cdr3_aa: CASRTQGANYGYTF

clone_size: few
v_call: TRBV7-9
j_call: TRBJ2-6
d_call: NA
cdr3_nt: TGTGCCAGCAGCGTTAGCCGGGACTCTGGGGCCAACGTCCTGACTTTC
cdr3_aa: CASSVSRDSGANVLTF

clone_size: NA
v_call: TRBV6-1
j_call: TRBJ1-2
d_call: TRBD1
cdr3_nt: TGTGCCAGCTCACAGGGGGCAAGCTATGGCTACACCTTC
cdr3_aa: CASSQGASYGYTF

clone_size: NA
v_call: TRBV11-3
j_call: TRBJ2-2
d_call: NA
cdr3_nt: TGTGCCAGCAGCTTAGAGCAGGGGACCGGGGAGCTGTTTTTT
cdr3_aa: CASSLEQGTGELFF

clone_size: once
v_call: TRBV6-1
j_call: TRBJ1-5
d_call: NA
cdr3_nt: TGTGCCAGCAGTGAATTTGGATACGGGGATCAGCCCCAGCATTTT
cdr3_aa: CASSEFGYGDQPQHF

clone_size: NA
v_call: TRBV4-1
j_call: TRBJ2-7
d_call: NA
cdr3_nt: TGCGCCAGCAGCCAAGAAGAGCAGGGCAACGAGCAGTACTTC
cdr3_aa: CASSQEEQGNEQYF

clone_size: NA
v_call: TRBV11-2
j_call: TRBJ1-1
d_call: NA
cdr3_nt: TGTGCCAGCAGCTTCCGTAGGGACACTGAAGCTTTCTTT
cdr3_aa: CASSFRRDTEAFF

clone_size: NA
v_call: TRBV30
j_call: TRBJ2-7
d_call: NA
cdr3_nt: TGTGCCTGGAACCCGGGGTTGCTAAACGAGCAGTACTTC
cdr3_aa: CAWNPGLLNEQYF

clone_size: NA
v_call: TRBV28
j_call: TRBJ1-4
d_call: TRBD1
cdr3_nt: TGTGCCAGCAGCTATGGGACAGGGGGCAGGGAAAAACTGTTTTTT
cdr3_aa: CASSYGTGGREKLFF

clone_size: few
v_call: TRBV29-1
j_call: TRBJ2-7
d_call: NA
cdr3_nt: TGCAGCGTTGCGGTCAGGCGAGATTCCTACGAGCAGTACTTC
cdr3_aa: CSVAVRRDSYEQYF

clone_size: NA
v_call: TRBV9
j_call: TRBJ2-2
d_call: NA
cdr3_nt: TGTGCCAGCAGCGTAGCATCCTTCACCGGGGAGCTGTTTTTT
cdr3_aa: CASSVASFTGELFF

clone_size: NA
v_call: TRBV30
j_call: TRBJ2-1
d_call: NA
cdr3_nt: TGTGCCTGGAAAGAGGGCCACAATGAGCAGTTCTTC
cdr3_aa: CAWKEGHNEQFF

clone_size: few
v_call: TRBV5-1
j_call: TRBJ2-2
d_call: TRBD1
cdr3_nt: TGCGCCAGCAGCGGGGGGACAGGGGCCGGGGAGCTGTTTTTT
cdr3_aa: CASSGGTGAGELFF

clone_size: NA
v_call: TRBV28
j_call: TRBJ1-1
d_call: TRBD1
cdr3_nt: TGTGCCAGCAGCGAGACAGGGTCTGGCCTTCGGGGGGAAGCTTTCTTT
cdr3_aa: CASSETGSGLRGEAFF